Following are 18 T cell receptor beta chains from one sample sequenced in a study of blood T cells in healthy people across ages. The use of a sample-barcoded 5' primer and a J-beta primer mix characterized a second PCR of roughly 6 to 11 cycles. A single record per CDR3 protein comes from TCRdb applying MiXCR to the 5' RACE reads. The sample includes about 1.4 million distinct CDR3 sequences, approximately 60% of them seen just once. The source material was blood. All receptors come from a man younger than 30 in good health.

This sequence joins TRBV7-9 and TRBJ1-1; D unresolved. The CDR3 is 13 residues long. Germline CDR1 SEHNR, CDR2 FQNEAQ (reference sequence). Trimming removed 5 bases from V and 1 base from J, with 8 bases in between. The CDR3 DNA follows: TGTGCCAGCAGCACCTCAGGGAACACTGAAGCTTTCTTT. This encodes CASSTSGNTEAFF.

J is TRBJ2-3 and V is TRBV12-3 or TRBV12-4; perhaps TRBD2 as D (6 bases). The V gene lost 3 bases and the J gene lost 0 bases, with 13 bases spanning the gap. The CDR3 consists of 16 residues. CDR3 in amino acids: CASSFVQAGSTDTQYF. The CDR3 DNA reads as TGTGCCAGCAGTTTCGTGCAGGCGGGGAGCACAGATACGCAGTATTTT.

This chain links TRBV4-1 with TRBJ1-1; no firm D call. The CDR3 length is 16 residues. Between the trimmed V and J ends, which lost 0 bases and 10 bases, there was a span of 21 bases. CDR1 is MGHRA and CDR2 is YSYEKL in the germline V gene. The CDR3 loop is CASSQDSRGARDGAFF. The CDR3 DNA reads TGCGCCAGCAGCCAAGACTCGAGAGGCGCTCGGGATGGAGCTTTCTTT.

The J gene is TRBJ1-3, the V gene TRBV7-9; D gene unclear. CDR3 length equals 15 residues. Trimming stripped 4 bases from V and 0 bases from J, with 10 bases between. The germline gives CDR1 SEHNR, CDR2 FQNEAQ (reference sequence). The CDR3 bases are TGTGCCAGCAGCTCCCGAGAAAGCTCTGGAAACACCATATATTTT. The encoded protein is CASSSRESSGNTIYF.

This clonotype is a singleton in its sample. The V call is TRBV2, the J call TRBJ1-5; D unresolved. The CDR3 covers 13 residues. The V end was cut by 0 bases, the J end by 4 bases, with 4 bases between. CDR1 is SNHLY and CDR2 is FYNNEI in the germline V gene. CDR3 DNA sequence: TGTGCCAGCAGTGAAGCGCCAAATCAGCCCCAGCATTTT. It codes for CASSEAPNQPQHF.

The chain uses TRBV4-1 and TRBJ1-1; tentative D call: TRBD1 (5 bases). Germline V gene sequence: CDR1 MGHRA, CDR2 YSYEKL. The CDR3 loop spans 17 amino acids. V was shortened by 4 bases and J by 3 bases, with 21 bases between the two germline ends. CDR3 in DNA: TGCGCCAGCAGCCCTCGGACGTGGGGGATGAGGCACACTGAAGCTTTCTTT. Its translation is CASSPRTWGMRHTEAFF.

This clonotype showed up just a few times. The chain has TRBV5-1 and TRBJ2-5; TRBD2 might be the D (5 bases). Germline V gene data show CDR1 as SGHRS and CDR2 as YFSETQ. The CDR3 is made up of 14 amino acids. With 0 bases removed from V and 1 base from J, the gap between germline ends came to 7 bases. CDR3 DNA sequence: TGCGCCAGCAGCTTGGGGGAGAGCCAAGAGACCCAGTACTTC. Residues: CASSLGESQETQYF.

The rearrangement uses TRBV3-1 and TRBJ2-3; TRBD2 agrees at 8 bases. The CDR3 spans 15 residues. The V segment lost 2 bases and the J segment 4 bases; nucleotides outside the gene matches: 5. From germline, CDR1 is LGHDT and CDR2 YNNKEL (reference sequence). CDR3 sequence reads: CASSQTGGPADTQYF. The CDR3 DNA is TGTGCCAGCAGCCAAACGGGAGGGCCCGCAGATACGCAGTATTTT.

The V gene is TRBV20-1, the J gene TRBJ2-1; D is unclear. The J call may be incorrect, as the DNA end agrees better with TRBJ2-7. The CDR3 consists of 17 residues. Germline V gene data show CDR1 as DFQATT and CDR2 as SNEGSKA (reference sequence). CDR3 bases: TGCAGTGCTAGAGATCGTCTTAGGTCGACCCCTTACAATGAGCAGTACTTC. Amino acid sequence: CSARDRLRSTPYNEQYF.

V gene TRBV12-3 or TRBV12-4 combines with J gene TRBJ2-1, with D unclear. Trimming stripped 8 bases from V and 1 base from J, with 12 bases between. The length of the CDR3 is 14 residues. CDR3 DNA sequence: TGTGCCAGCTCTGAGCACTCATCCTACAATGAGCAGTTCTTC. Protein product: CASSEHSSYNEQFF.

This chain connects TRBV12-3 or TRBV12-4 to TRBJ1-2, with TRBD1 matching 7 bases. V shed 5 bases, J shed 3 bases, and the junction held 12 bases outside the gene matches. The CDR3 is made up of 16 amino acids. CDR3 DNA sequence: TGTGCCAGCAGTCAAAGGGGGGGCAGGGGGGACTATGGCTACACCTTC. It is translated as CASSQRGGRGDYGYTF.

This sequence joins TRBV6-2 or TRBV6-3 and TRBJ1-1; D unclear. From germline, CDR1 is MNHEY and CDR2 SVGEGT. V gave up 4 bases and J gave up 6 bases, with 15 bases separating them. CDR3 size: 14 residues. CDR3 amino acids: CASSSHDRRAEAFF. CDR3 sequence (DNA): TGTGCCAGCAGTTCCCACGACCGAAGGGCTGAAGCTTTCTTT.

The gene calls are TRBV13 and TRBJ1-2, with D hard to call. Trimming pared 5 bases from V and 4 bases from J, leaving 17 bases between. In germline, CDR1 is PRHDT, CDR2 FYEKMQ (reference sequence). The CDR3 sequence is 15 residues long. The CDR3 sequence is CASSRPPFQRYGYTF. CDR3 nucleotides: TGTGCCAGCAGCCGGCCTCCGTTTCAACGCTATGGCTACACCTTC.

The J gene is TRBJ2-5, the V gene TRBV12-3 or TRBV12-4; 7 bases are shared with TRBD2. V gave up 3 bases and J gave up 11 bases; unmatched junction bases: 9. This CDR3 region has 13 residues. The DNA for the CDR3 is TGTGCCAGCAGTTTTGGACTAGTCAATGAGCAGTACTTC. Protein: CASSFGLVNEQYF.

The CDR3, as DNA: TGCAGTGCGGAACGGGGGGGCAAAAACATTCAGTACTTC. Translated, it gives CSAERGGKNIQYF. The chain employs TRBV20-1 and TRBJ2-4; 8 bases align to TRBD2. J was trimmed by 3 bases and V by 6 bases; bases with no gene match: 4. Germline V gene sequence: CDR1 DFQATT, CDR2 SNEGSKA (reference sequence). The CDR3 loop spans 13 amino acids.

V and J are TRBV7-2 and TRBJ2-5; D gene unclear. From germline, CDR1 is SGHTA and CDR2 FQGNSA. V was pared by 1 base and J by 5 bases, with 20 bases between. The CDR3 spans 17 residues. CDR3 loop: CASSLVGALALGETQYF. CDR3 sequence (DNA): TGTGCCAGCAGCTTAGTTGGAGCGTTAGCCTTGGGGGAGACCCAGTACTTC.

This clonotype was picked up one time. The chain joins TRBV20-1 to TRBJ2-1; D remains unclear. Gene TRBJ2-7 matches the end of the DNA better, so the J call may be wrong. The CDR3 spans 14 residues. CDR1 is DFQATT, CDR2 SNEGSKA, per germline (reference sequence). DNA of the CDR3: TGCAGTGCTAGGAGCCAATGGTCCTACAATGAGCAGTACTTC. Protein sequence: CSARSQWSYNEQYF.

This clonotype appeared once. This chain links TRBV24-1 with TRBJ2-1; a weak D match, TRBD1 (6 bases). This CDR3 has 15 residues. Trimming removed 5 bases from V and 3 bases from J, with 13 bases in between. CDR1 and CDR2 from the germline V gene are KGHDR and SFDVKD. CDR3 sequence reads: CATSGGTTGYNEQFF. Here the CDR3 DNA reads TGTGCCACCAGTGGGGGAACGACAGGCTACAATGAGCAGTTCTTC.